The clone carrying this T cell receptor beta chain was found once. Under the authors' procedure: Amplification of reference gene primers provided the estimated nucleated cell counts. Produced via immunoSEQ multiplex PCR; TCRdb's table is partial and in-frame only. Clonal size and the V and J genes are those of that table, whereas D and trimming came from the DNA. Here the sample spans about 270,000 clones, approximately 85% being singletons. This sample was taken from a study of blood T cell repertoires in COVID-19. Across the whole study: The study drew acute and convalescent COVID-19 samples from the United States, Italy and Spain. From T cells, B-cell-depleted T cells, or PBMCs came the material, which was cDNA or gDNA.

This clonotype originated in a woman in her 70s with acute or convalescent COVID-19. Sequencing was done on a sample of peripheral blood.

Written as DNA, the CDR3 is TGTGCCAGTAGTATAGCAGGGAACTACAATGAGCAGTTCTTC. Protein: CASSIAGNYNEQFF. This chain links TRBV19 with TRBJ2-1; possible D gene TRBD1, 5 bases. The CDR3 covers 14 residues. Germline V gene data show CDR1 as LNHDA and CDR2 as SQIVND (reference sequence). The V gene lost 1 base and the J gene lost 3 bases, with 7 bases spanning the gap.